One sample yielded the 16 T cell receptor beta chains listed below, sequenced in a study of cytotoxic CD8 clonotypes in ibrutinib-treated CLL. This table comes from immunoSEQ multiplex PCR, and its TCRdb copy is limited to in-frame clones, with some not included. The table shows approximately 340,000 clones, with roughly two thirds occurring only once. The sample consisted of PBMCs, taken after 36 months of ibrutinib treatment. These receptors were obtained from a human donor with chronic lymphocytic leukemia.

This chain joins TRBV6-1 and TRBJ1-2; D unclear. The CDR3 is 15 amino acids. V was trimmed by 3 bases and J by 4 bases, leaving 15 bases between them. The germline V gene has CDR1 MNHNS and CDR2 SASEGT. The CDR3 DNA reads as TGTGCCAGCAGTGACCCCCGAGACAAGCTCTATGGCTACACCTTC. As protein: CASSDPRDKLYGYTF.

V is TRBV6-5 and J is TRBJ2-7, with D unclear. The CDR3 consists of 14 residues. Deletions cut 0 bases from V and 3 bases from J, with 9 bases between. Germline V gene lookup returns CDR1 MNHEY and CDR2 SVGAGI. Here the CDR3 reads CASSYSRAVYEQYF. The CDR3 DNA reads as TGTGCCAGCAGTTACTCGAGAGCAGTCTACGAGCAGTACTTC.

The chain recombines TRBV4-1 with TRBJ2-7; 12 nucleotides align to TRBD2. V dropped 3 bases and J dropped 0; count of bases not matched to a gene: 9. Germline V CDR1 and CDR2: MGHRA, YSYEKL. This CDR3 is 18 amino acids long. The CDR3 bases are TGCGCCAGCAGCCATTTGACTAGCGGGGGTGGGGTCTCCTACGAGCAGTACTTC. Translated: CASSHLTSGGGVSYEQYF.

This chain uses TRBV29-1 with TRBJ2-5, with D possibly matching TRBD1 (6 bases). Germline CDR1 is SQVTM and CDR2 is ANQGSEA. V was pared by 1 base and J by 4 bases, with 13 bases between. This CDR3 has 14 residues. The CDR3 here is CSVEGQGSRETQYF. In nucleotides, the CDR3 is TGCAGCGTTGAAGGTCAGGGGTCCCGAGAGACCCAGTACTTC.

The chain has TRBV7-2 and TRBJ1-4, with D tentatively TRBD1 (5 bases). The germline gives CDR1 SGHTA, CDR2 FQGNSA. The CDR3 loop spans 14 amino acids. V was trimmed by 3 bases and J by 5 bases, leaving 10 bases between them. Here the CDR3 reads CASSFRAANEKLFF. The CDR3 region has the DNA TGTGCCAGCAGCTTCAGGGCAGCAAATGAAAAACTGTTTTTT.

This chain uses TRBV15 with TRBJ2-3; TRBD2 matches 8 bases. V trimming: 0 bases; J trimming: 6 bases; junction bases outside the gene matches: 14. CDR1 LNHNV and CDR2 YYDKDF come from the germline V gene (reference sequence). CDR3 length: 18 residues. The CDR3 DNA is TGTGCCACCAGCAGAGATGAAGGGACCGGGACTAGTGAGGATACGCAGTATTTT. Translating gives CATSRDEGTGTSEDTQYF.

CDR3 sequence reads: CASSESSSWETQYF. In DNA form, the CDR3 reads TGTGCCAGCAGTGAATCCAGCTCCTGGGAGACCCAGTACTTC. V usage is TRBV25-1 and J usage is TRBJ2-5; D not resolved. The CDR3 covers 14 residues. V was cut by 1 base and J by 5 bases, with 11 bases left in between. The germline CDR1 and CDR2 sequences are MGHDK and SYGVNS.

This clone was counted a few times. The rearrangement links TRBV14 to TRBJ1-4, with D hard to call. In germline, CDR1 is SGHDN, CDR2 FVKESK. CDR3 length equals 15 residues. Trimming removed 4 bases at V and 6 bases at J, with 15 bases between. This CDR3 is CASSREWGGDEKLFF. For the CDR3, the DNA is TGTGCCAGCAGCCGAGAGTGGGGAGGAGATGAAAAACTGTTTTTT. Full variable domain (missing parts from reference TRBV14 and TRBJ1-4): EAGVTQFPSHSVIEKGQTVTLRCDPISGHDNLYWYRRVMGKEIKFLLHFVKESKQDESGMPNNRFLAERTGGTYSTLKVQPAELEDSGVYFCASSREWGGDEKLFFGSGTQLSVL.

This chain links TRBV6-6 with TRBJ2-1, with no clear D. This CDR3 is built from 16 residues. Trimming left V 2 bases short and J 0 bases short, with 11 bases between. Germline CDR1 and CDR2: MNHNY and SVGAGI (reference sequence). The CDR3: CASSYPLYSSYNEQFF. The CDR3, as DNA: TGTGCCAGCAGTTACCCCCTTTATAGCTCCTACAATGAGCAGTTCTTC.

Here the CDR3 DNA reads TGTGCCAGCAGCTCTGGCACTGAAGCTTTCTTT. This encodes CASSSGTEAFF. The chain employs TRBV11-2 and TRBJ1-1; D is unresolved. The CDR3 sequence is 11 residues long. Trimming removed 4 bases from V and 4 bases from J, with 4 bases in between. Per the germline V gene, CDR1 is SGHAT and CDR2 is FQNNGV.

The chain is built from TRBV5-1 and TRBJ2-1, with D uncertain. The length of the CDR3 is 12 residues. The V gene lost 0 bases and the J gene lost 9 bases, with 7 bases spanning the gap. Germline V gives CDR1 SGHRS, CDR2 YFSETQ. The CDR3, as DNA: TGCGCCAGCAGCTTGGGGCTAGGTGAGCAGTTCTTC. Protein product: CASSLGLGEQFF.

The rearrangement uses TRBV5-6 and TRBJ1-2; TRBD1 is a possible D gene (5 bases). The germline V gene has CDR1 SGHDT and CDR2 YYEEEE. V was clipped by 2 bases and J by 8 bases, with 22 bases between them. The CDR3 is 16 residues long. The CDR3 region has the DNA TGTGCCAGCAGCTTTGGGCATGACAGCACCCCTCGAGGCTACACCTTC. Its translation is CASSFGHDSTPRGYTF.

As for this clone: Other nucleotide sequences from this sample produce the same CDR3. The chain joins TRBV9 to TRBJ2-7, with 8 bases fitting TRBD1. The germline CDR1 and CDR2 sequences are SGDLS and YYNGEE. Trimming cost V 3 bases and J 4 bases; bases outside gene matches: 6. The CDR3 runs 14 residues. The CDR3 DNA sequence: TGTGCCAGCAGCGCATCAGGGGGCTCATACGAGCAGTACTTC. Translating gives CASSASGGSYEQYF.

This clone showed up just a few times. This chain connects TRBV7-3 to TRBJ2-5; 8 bases are shared with TRBD2. The CDR3 is 16 amino acids. V gave up 5 bases and J gave up 1 base; unmatched junction bases: 9. CDR1 and CDR2 (germline): SGHTA, FQGTGA. The CDR3 nucleotides read TGTGCCAGCAGCGCTGGACTAGCAGGGTCCCAAGAGACCCAGTACTTC. Translated: CASSAGLAGSQETQYF. The full variable domain, completed using reference TRBV7-3 and TRBJ2-5, is GAGVSQTPSNKVTEKGKYVELRCDPISGHTALYWYRQSLGQGPEFLIYFQGTGAADDSGLPNDRFFAVRPEGSVSTLKIQRTERGDSAVYLCASSAGLAGSQETQYFGPGTRLLVL.

The chain joins TRBV5-8 to TRBJ2-7; 7 bases align to TRBD1. CDR3 length: 14 amino acids. The trim removed 2 bases at V and 2 bases at J, leaving 4 bases unmatched. Germline CDR1 SGHTS, CDR2 YDEGEE. CDR3 loop: CASSFERGPYEQYF. The CDR3 DNA follows: TGTGCCAGCAGCTTCGAGAGGGGGCCCTACGAGCAGTACTTC.

J is TRBJ1-3 and V is TRBV19; D is possibly TRBD1 (6 bases). The germline CDR1 and CDR2 sequences are LNHDA and SQIVND (reference sequence). The germline V and J ends were trimmed by 7 bases and 3 bases, with 16 bases remaining between them. The CDR3 has 15 residues. The CDR3 is CASNRAYLDGNTIYF. CDR3 in DNA: TGTGCCAGTAACAGGGCGTATTTAGATGGAAACACCATATATTTT.